The T cell receptor (beta chain) under discussion was sequenced for a study of blood T cell repertoires in COVID-19. As for the study in general: COVID-19 samples, acute and convalescent, were from the United States, Italy and Spain. PBMCs, B-cell-depleted T cells, or T cells provided the cDNA or gDNA that made up the material.

As handled by the study authors: Reference gene primer amplification in the assay estimated nucleated cell counts. Clones were read by immunoSEQ multiplex PCR, and TCRdb kept only the in-frame ones, dropping some. That table supplies the V and J calls and clone size; D and trimming were determined from the DNA. Here the sample spans about 120,000 clones, about 78% being singletons. The sequence derives from a man between 65 and 85 years old with acute or convalescent COVID-19. Sequencing was performed on peripheral blood.

DNA of the CDR3: TGTGCCAGTAGTACAGACTTCGGAGAGACCCAGTACTTC. This encodes CASSTDFGETQYF. The genes are TRBV19 and TRBJ2-5; no clear D gene. The CDR3 length is 13 residues. Trimming took off 4 bases at V and 4 bases at J, with 10 bases between the two ends. CDR1 and CDR2 from the germline V gene are LNHDA and SQIVND (reference sequence).